The 21 T cell receptor beta chains presented below share a single source sample, sequenced in a study of vaccination and CD4 T cells after COVID-19. For these TCRs, the target antigens are not known. Treatment noted: roughly 10-day PBMC culture with coronavirus spike peptide pools or control peptides (ViraFEST assay). Scientists ran DNA taken from cultured CD4+ T cells through the Oncomine TCR Beta short-read assay for sequencing. TCRdb ran MiXCR on the PCR reads and lists one entry per CDR3 protein. The data hold about 25,000 distinct CDR3 sequences, with roughly 42% observed a single time. Specimen: CD4+ T cells from blood, cultured in vitro. Every receptor here comes from a human donor who had recovered from COVID-19.

V gene TRBV5-5 combines with J gene TRBJ2-5; 8 positions match TRBD1. V was pared by 4 bases and J by 4 bases, with 9 bases of the junction left unmatched. In germline, CDR1 is SGHKS, CDR2 YYEKEE (reference sequence). The CDR3 spans 15 residues. CDR3 DNA: TGTGCCAGCAGCCGACGAACAGGGACAGGAGAGACCCAGTACTTC. This codes for CASSRRTGTGETQYF.

The CDR3 loop reads CASSESLNSPLHF. The CDR3 region has the DNA TGTGCCAGCAGTGAATCCCTTAATTCACCCCTCCACTTT. This chain uses TRBV2 with TRBJ1-6; D not certain. Germline V gene data show CDR1 as SNHLY and CDR2 as FYNNEI. Trimming pared 2 bases from V and 6 bases from J, leaving 5 bases between. CDR3 length equals 13 residues.

The chain carries TRBV28 and TRBJ2-1; no clear D gene. The CDR3 totals 12 residues. V dropped 7 bases and J dropped 3 bases, with 7 bases sitting between them. CDR1 MDHEN and CDR2 SYDVKM come from the germline V gene. CDR3 amino acids: CASTPGYNEQFF. In nucleotides, the CDR3 is TGTGCCAGCACCCCGGGCTACAATGAGCAGTTCTTC.

The chain employs TRBV28 and TRBJ1-5; 7 bases are a match to TRBD1. V lost 8 bases to trimming and J lost 4 bases; unmatched junction nucleotides: 14. CDR1 is MDHEN and CDR2 is SYDVKM in the germline V gene. This CDR3 spans 16 amino acids. CDR3 sequence reads: CASGRRSGTVNQPQHF. CDR3 nucleotides: TGTGCCAGCGGGCGGCGCTCCGGGACAGTGAATCAGCCCCAGCATTTT.

This chain links TRBV20-1 with TRBJ1-5; D is unclear. Trimming left V 1 base short and J 6 bases short, with 13 bases between. The CDR3 is made up of 14 amino acids. Germline CDR1 is DFQATT and CDR2 is SNEGSKA (reference sequence). Here the CDR3 DNA reads TGCAGTGCTAGAGTCGGCGGGGTGGGTCAGCCCCAGCATTTT. This sequence encodes CSARVGGVGQPQHF.

A few counts support this clonotype. V is TRBV24-1 and J is TRBJ1-2; 9 positions match TRBD1. With V trimmed by 7 bases and J by 6 bases, 5 bases remained unmatched. The germline CDR1 and CDR2 sequences are KGHDR and SFDVKD. The CDR3 runs to 13 residues. This CDR3 is CATSDRGIDGYTF. CDR3 coding DNA: TGTGCCACCAGCGACAGGGGGATCGATGGCTACACCTTC.

The chain recombines TRBV28 with TRBJ1-2; D unresolved. Trimming took off 3 bases at V and 6 bases at J, with 17 bases between the two ends. There are 15 residues in the CDR3. CDR1 MDHEN and CDR2 SYDVKM come from the germline V gene. The CDR3 loop reads CASSLVRRAGDGYTF. CDR3 nucleotide sequence: TGTGCCAGCAGTTTGGTGCGGAGGGCCGGGGATGGCTACACCTTC.

J is TRBJ2-7 and V is TRBV11-2; D gene unclear. The CDR3 sequence is 18 residues long. Germline-derived CDR1 and CDR2 are SGHAT and FQNNGV. Trimming removed 0 bases from V and 3 bases from J, with 21 bases in between. CDR3 protein: CASSLELSGGRSNYEQYF. The DNA for the CDR3 is TGTGCCAGCAGCTTAGAGCTATCAGGCGGTAGATCCAACTACGAGCAGTACTTC.

The rearrangement uses TRBV6-1 and TRBJ2-3; the match to TRBD1 covers 9 bases. CDR1 and CDR2 from the germline V gene are MNHNS and SASEGT. V lost 6 bases and J lost 1; bases outside the gene matches: 5. CDR3 length: 15 amino acids. The CDR3 region has the DNA TGTGCCAGCAGGAAACAGGGGGCGCGCACAGATACGCAGTATTTT. Translated: CASRKQGARTDTQYF.

There are a few counts of this clonotype. CDR3 nucleotide sequence: TGCAGTGCTAGAGACCGCCTGGGGGGCGGGGGGACCTACAATGAGCAGTTCTTC. Translation gives CSARDRLGGGGTYNEQFF. The chain links TRBV20-1 to TRBJ2-1, with 8 nucleotides matching TRBD2. V gave up 0 bases and J gave up 2 bases; unmatched junction bases: 12. The CDR3 is made up of 18 amino acids. From germline, CDR1 is DFQATT and CDR2 SNEGSKA (reference sequence).

The rearrangement uses TRBV6-2 or TRBV6-3 and TRBJ1-2; TRBD1 agrees at 7 bases. The J segment lost 8 bases and the V segment lost 0 bases, leaving 9 bases of the junction unmatched. Germline CDR1 is MNHEY and CDR2 is SVGEGT. The CDR3 has 15 amino acids. The CDR3 DNA reads TGTGCCAGCAGTTACTCGTGGGACAGTAAGCTAGGCTACACCTTC. Translated, it gives CASSYSWDSKLGYTF.

This clonotype occurred a few times. V and J are TRBV6-8 and TRBJ2-6, with D possibly matching TRBD2 (7 bases). CDR1 is MNHGY, CDR2 SAAAGT, per germline. This CDR3 region has 19 residues. Trimming stripped 8 bases from V and 0 bases from J, with 23 bases between. For the CDR3, the DNA is TGTGCCAGCCCAGCACGGGGGGCAGGAAAAAGCTCTGGGGCCAACGTCCTGACTTTC. It encodes CASPARGAGKSSGANVLTF.

The chain employs TRBV2 and TRBJ2-7, with TRBD2 matching 9 bases. The V and J ends lost 4 bases and 4 bases, in that order; junction bases with no gene match: 8. The CDR3 totals 15 residues. Germline V gene sequence: CDR1 SNHLY, CDR2 FYNNEI. CDR3 bases: TGTGCCAGCAGTGGAGCGGCGGGAGGGGGATACGAGCAGTACTTC. It specifies CASSGAAGGGYEQYF.

The genes are TRBV27 and TRBJ2-1; 10 bases are shared with TRBD2. With 1 base clipped from V and 6 bases from J, the junction kept 9 bases outside the gene matches. From germline, CDR1 is MNHEY and CDR2 SMNVEV (reference sequence). The length of the CDR3 is 17 residues. CDR3 residues: CASSLFSASGSSNEQFF. CDR3 DNA sequence: TGTGCCAGCAGTTTATTCTCGGCTAGCGGGAGCTCCAATGAGCAGTTCTTC.

This clonotype has a handful of counts. The chain employs TRBV7-9 and TRBJ2-1; a possible D gene is TRBD2 (6 bases). The germline V gene encodes CDR1 SEHNR and CDR2 FQNEAQ (reference sequence). The CDR3 runs 16 residues. Trimming took 5 bases from V and 7 from J, leaving 21 bases between them. The DNA for the CDR3 is TGTGCCAGCAGCAGTGGACCTCGCGGGGAGTCTAATGAGCAGTTCTTC. Protein sequence: CASSSGPRGESNEQFF.

This chain links TRBV7-2 with TRBJ2-7, with 8 bases aligning to TRBD1. The CDR3 covers 14 residues. Germline CDR1 SGHTA, CDR2 FQGNSA. J lost 0 bases, V lost 5 bases, and 3 bases had no gene match. CDR3 region: CASSPDRASYEQYF. The CDR3 DNA follows: TGTGCCAGCAGCCCGGACAGGGCCTCCTACGAGCAGTACTTC.

V gene TRBV7-9 combines with J gene TRBJ2-1; D is unresolved. CDR3 length equals 11 residues. V dropped 5 bases and J dropped 9 bases, with 8 bases sitting between them. The germline CDR1 and CDR2 sequences are SEHNR and FQNEAQ (reference sequence). CDR3 nucleotide sequence: TGTGCCAGCAGCCTCGGTGGTGAGCAGTTCTTC. Translating gives CASSLGGEQFF. The full variable domain, in which reference TRBV7-9 and TRBJ2-1 provide the parts outside the CDR3, is DTGVSQNPRHKITKRGQNVTFRCDPISEHNRLYWYRQTLGQGPEFLTYFQNEAQLEKSRLLSDRFSAERPKGSFSTLEIQRTEQGDSAMYLCASSLGGEQFFGPGTRLTVL.

This chain's CDR3 is CASSQAGDPGNQPQHF. Written as DNA, the CDR3 is TGCGCCAGCAGCCAAGCTGGAGACCCTGGCAATCAGCCCCAGCATTTT. The V and J genes are TRBV4-1 and TRBJ1-5; D gene unclear. The V end lost 1 base, the J end lost 2 bases, and 12 bases lay between the germline ends. CDR1 and CDR2 (germline): MGHRA, YSYEKL. This CDR3 comprises 16 residues.

The genes are TRBV20-1 and TRBJ2-5, with unresolved D. Trimming cost V 6 bases and J 5 bases, with 19 bases left between them. Germline CDR1 reads DFQATT; CDR2 reads SNEGSKA (reference sequence). The CDR3 length is 14 residues. CDR3 in amino acids: CSATTHELTETQYF. The CDR3, as DNA: TGCAGTGCCACGACCCACGAACTAACGGAGACCCAGTACTTC.

This chain joins TRBV7-3 and TRBJ2-2, with TRBD1 identical over 12 bases. CDR3 length: 14 amino acids. In germline, CDR1 is SGHTA, CDR2 FQGTGA. After removal of 8 bases from V and 6 bases from J, the junction contained 4 bases not matched to a gene. The CDR3 protein is CASGDRGRPGELFF. As DNA, the CDR3 is TGTGCCAGCGGGGACAGGGGGCGTCCCGGGGAGCTGTTTTTT.

A single count supports this clonotype. The chain carries TRBV10-3 and TRBJ1-6; perhaps TRBD1 as D (5 bases). Trimming pared 1 base from V and 4 bases from J, leaving 14 bases between. The CDR3 loop spans 17 amino acids. From germline, CDR1 is ENHRY and CDR2 SYGVKD. The chain's CDR3 is CAISEFQTRGYNSPLHF. The DNA for the CDR3 is TGTGCCATCAGTGAGTTTCAAACGCGGGGGTATAATTCACCCCTCCACTTT.